A single sample is the source of the 2 T cell receptor beta chains below, sequenced in a study of early T cells in non-severe SARS-CoV-2 infection. TCRdb redid the calling of the 5' RACE reads with MiXCR, one entry per CDR3 protein. The sample shows under 85,000 distinct CDR3 sequences, over 10% of them seen only once. The sample was whole blood. These receptor sequences come from an adult who was a healthcare worker with PCR-confirmed SARS-CoV-2 infection or an uninfected control (not recorded which).

This sequence joins TRBV19 and TRBJ2-7; 7 positions agree with TRBD1. The CDR3 consists of 15 residues. CDR1 is LNHDA, CDR2 SQIVND, per germline (reference sequence). Losses at the gene ends were 3 bases for V and 4 bases for J; bases not matched to a gene: 9. The CDR3 region has the DNA TGTGCCAGTAGTATCGCTATGACAGGGAAATACGAGCAGTACTTC. This gives the protein CASSIAMTGKYEQYF. Full variable domain (rest looked up from reference TRBV19 and TRBJ2-7): DGGITQSPKYLFRKEGQNVTLSCEQNLNHDAMYWYRQDPGQGLRLIYYSQIVNDFQKGDIAEGYSVSREKKESFPLTVTSAQKNPTAFYLCASSIAMTGKYEQYFGPGTRLTVT.

This clonotype was seen at least ten times. This chain's CDR3 is CASSVDRLNEKLFF. Written as DNA, the CDR3 is TGTGCCAGCAGCGTAGACCGCTTAAACGAAAAACTGTTTTTT. The chain couples TRBV7-9 to TRBJ1-4; the D is unclear. The germline V and J ends were trimmed by 5 bases and 8 bases, with 15 bases remaining between them. The CDR3 is 14 amino acids. Germline V lookup: CDR1 SEHNR, CDR2 FQNEAQ (reference sequence).